Shown below are 26 T cell receptor beta chains from a single sample sequenced in a study of beta chain features in type 1 diabetes. Study outcomes and limitations: Across all four CD4+ subsets, people with type 1 diabetes showed modestly shorter TCRB CDR3s.

These receptors' targets are unknown. Expressed TCRB transcripts were sequenced because the entire RNA isolate underwent reverse transcription. Sequencing was performed with immunoSEQ multiplex PCR; in TCRdb, only in-frame clones are kept and a portion is missing. The table records approximately 730,000 clones, around an eighth of them present only once. The material sequenced was naive CD4+ T cells from blood. These receptor sequences come from a man aged 18 to 29 with type 1 diabetes.

This clone has just a few counts. In the same sample, other DNA sequences code for this CDR3. This chain joins TRBV29-1 and TRBJ2-1; 9 positions match TRBD2. The germline V gene encodes CDR1 SQVTM and CDR2 ANQGSEA. J was trimmed by 2 bases and V by 1 base; bases with no gene match: 0. This CDR3 contains 14 residues. CDR3 sequence: CSVEGLAAYNEQFF. CDR3 coding DNA: TGCAGCGTTGAAGGACTAGCGGCCTACAATGAGCAGTTCTTC.

The chain has TRBV30 and TRBJ1-6; D is undetermined. The CDR3 runs 12 residues. V shed 5 bases and J shed 7 bases, with 9 bases lying between them. The germline V gene has CDR1 GTSNPN and CDR2 SVGIG (reference sequence). This CDR3 reads CAWQRGNSPLHF. The CDR3 DNA reads as TGTGCCTGGCAGAGAGGGAATTCACCCCTCCACTTT.

This chain uses TRBV5-1 with TRBJ1-1; TRBD1 matches 7 bases. The germline CDR1 and CDR2 sequences are SGHRS and YFSETQ. J lost 4 bases, V lost 7 bases, and 7 bases had no gene match. The CDR3 has 13 amino acids. This CDR3 reads CASRPGGSTEAFF. The CDR3 coding sequence is TGCGCCAGCCGCCCAGGGGGGAGCACTGAAGCTTTCTTT.

The chain employs TRBV7-2 and TRBJ2-7, with D uncertain. This CDR3 has 14 residues. Germline CDR1 SGHTA, CDR2 FQGNSA. The V end lost 5 bases, the J end lost 0 bases, and 11 bases lay between the germline ends. CDR3 protein: CASSPGRSSYEQYF. For the CDR3, the DNA is TGTGCCAGCAGCCCGGGCAGGAGCTCCTACGAGCAGTACTTC.

V usage is TRBV7-3 and J usage is TRBJ2-1; D may be TRBD2 (7 bases). The CDR3 has 18 residues. The germline V gene has CDR1 SGHTA and CDR2 FQGTGA. Trimming removed 5 bases from V and 0 bases from J, with 20 bases in between. DNA of the CDR3: TGTGCCAGCAGCCCCCGGGGGGACACATCCCCCTCCTACAATGAGCAGTTCTTC. It translates to CASSPRGDTSPSYNEQFF.

This clone was found a few times. The V call is TRBV6-4, the J call TRBJ2-1; 8 bases map to TRBD2. J lost 9 bases, V lost 4 bases, and 5 bases had no gene match. This CDR3 is 13 amino acids long. CDR1 is MRHNA, CDR2 SNTAGT, per germline. CDR3 DNA sequence: TGTGCCAGCAGTGCACAACTAGCGGCTGAGCAGTTCTTC. It codes for CASSAQLAAEQFF.

This clone showed up just a few times. This sequence joins TRBV7-7 and TRBJ2-5, with D possibly TRBD1 on 6 matching bases. The CDR3 sequence is 13 residues long. The germline V gene has CDR1 SSHAT and CDR2 FNYEAQ (reference sequence). Trimming cost V 1 base and J 5 bases, with 8 bases left between them. The CDR3 nucleotides are TGTGCCAGCAGCTTAGACAGGGCGGAGACCCAGTACTTC. Its protein is CASSLDRAETQYF.

This clone was observed a handful of times. In the same sample, other DNA sequences code for this CDR3. The chain joins TRBV6-5 to TRBJ2-3; no clear D gene. Trimming cost V 0 bases and J 3 bases, with 7 bases left between them. The CDR3 is made up of 14 amino acids. The V gene's germline CDR1 is MNHEY and CDR2 SVGAGI. The CDR3 loop reads CASSYSSTTDTQYF. In DNA form, the CDR3 reads TGTGCCAGCAGTTACTCTAGCACAACAGATACGCAGTATTTT.

The chain combines TRBV4-1 with TRBJ1-2, with 7 bases lining up with TRBD1. CDR3 length: 14 residues. Germline V gene sequence: CDR1 MGHRA, CDR2 YSYEKL. V shed 8 bases, J shed 0 bases, and the junction held 6 bases outside the gene matches. The CDR3 is CASRDRETNYGYTF. In nucleotides, the CDR3 is TGCGCCAGCCGGGACAGAGAAACTAACTATGGCTACACCTTC.

The genes are TRBV7-2 and TRBJ1-4, with D hard to call. There are 14 residues in the CDR3. Deletions cut 3 bases from V and 0 bases from J, with 5 bases between. CDR1 is SGHTA, CDR2 FQGNSA, per germline. The CDR3 DNA follows: TGTGCCAGCAGCTTTGGCTCAACTAATGAAAAACTGTTTTTT. It encodes CASSFGSTNEKLFF.

Turning to this clone: Other DNA sequences within the sample encode an identical CDR3. The V gene is TRBV5-1, the J gene TRBJ2-3, with D tentatively TRBD1 (7 bases). Germline V gives CDR1 SGHRS, CDR2 YFSETQ. The ends were cut back, 3 bases at V and 4 bases at J, with 12 bases in the middle. This CDR3 spans 14 amino acids. CDR3 region: CASSSDREADTQYF. The CDR3 bases are TGCGCCAGCAGCTCCGACAGGGAGGCAGATACGCAGTATTTT.

This clone was observed a handful of times. CDR3 coding DNA: TGTGCCAGCAGTCCGGCACTTTGGTCACCCCTCCACTTT. It codes for CASSPALWSPLHF. The V and J genes are TRBV28 and TRBJ1-6; no clear D. The CDR3 is 13 amino acids. Trimming left V 5 bases short and J 10 bases short, with 12 bases between. Germline V gives CDR1 MDHEN, CDR2 SYDVKM.

J is TRBJ2-1 and V is TRBV30, with D tentatively TRBD2 (5 bases). The V end lost 6 bases, the J end lost 9 bases, and 12 bases lay between the germline ends. The CDR3 has 11 residues. Germline V gives CDR1 GTSNPN, CDR2 SVGIG (reference sequence). The CDR3 sequence: CACRAVGEQFF. DNA for the CDR3: TGTGCCTGTAGAGCGGTTGGTGAGCAGTTCTTC.

This chain joins TRBV5-4 and TRBJ1-1; D uncertain. The CDR3 is 14 amino acids. Germline CDR1 and CDR2: SGHNT and YYREEE (reference sequence). The ends were cut back, 2 bases at V and 7 bases at J, with 15 bases in the middle. This CDR3 reads CASSLELGRNEAFF. CDR3 nucleotides: TGTGCCAGCAGCTTAGAACTCGGACGAAATGAAGCTTTCTTT.

J is TRBJ1-2 and V is TRBV9; a possible D gene is TRBD1 (5 bases). The CDR3 spans 15 residues. CDR1 is SGDLS and CDR2 is YYNGEE in the germline V gene. V lost 0 bases to trimming and J lost 2 bases, with 11 bases between them. CDR3 coding DNA: TGTGCCAGCAGCGTAGCGGCGGGGGGAAACTATGGCTACACCTTC. It yields the protein CASSVAAGGNYGYTF.

The sample holds a few counts of this clone. The CDR3 is CASRGTGNYNEQFF. Here the CDR3 DNA reads TGTGCCAGCAGGGGGACAGGGAATTACAATGAGCAGTTCTTC. V usage is TRBV7-9 and J usage is TRBJ2-1, with 9 bases that match TRBD1. J gave up 4 bases and V 6 bases, and 4 bases lay outside the gene matches. Germline CDR1 and CDR2: SEHNR and FQNEAQ (reference sequence). The CDR3 totals 14 residues.

CDR3 in DNA: TGTGCCACCAGCAGAGAGGTCCCGCCTGAGCTTAATGAAAAACTGTTTTTT. This encodes CATSREVPPELNEKLFF. The chain couples TRBV15 to TRBJ1-4; D not certain. The germline gives CDR1 LNHNV, CDR2 YYDKDF (reference sequence). Deletions cut 0 bases from V and 4 bases from J, with 15 bases between. The CDR3 sequence is 17 residues long. Drawing the rest from reference TRBV15 and TRBJ1-4, the complete variable domain is DAMVIQNPRYQVTQFGKPVTLSCSQTLNHNVMYWYQQKSSQAPKLLFHYYDKDFNNEADTPDNFQSRRPNTSFCFLDIRSPGLGDTAMYLCATSREVPPELNEKLFFGSGTQLSVL.

The chain joins TRBV5-1 to TRBJ2-3; perhaps TRBD2 as D (5 bases). Germline V gene lookup returns CDR1 SGHRS and CDR2 YFSETQ. This CDR3 region has 12 residues. Trimming cost V 6 bases and J 5 bases, with 10 bases left between them. CDR3 bases: TGCGCCAGCAAAGATGGAGGAGATACGCAGTATTTT. This gives the protein CASKDGGDTQYF.

In its sample, this clone was seen a few times. This sequence joins TRBV6-5 and TRBJ1-2; 7 positions match TRBD1. CDR3 length: 15 amino acids. CDR1 and CDR2 (germline): MNHEY, SVGAGI. Losses at the gene ends were 0 bases for V and 2 bases for J; bases not matched to a gene: 3. The CDR3 DNA is TGTGCCAGCAGTTACTCGTTGACAGGGAACTATGGCTACACCTTC. Translation gives CASSYSLTGNYGYTF.

In this sample, this clone turned up a few times. This rearrangement joins TRBV6-5 to TRBJ1-3; 7 positions agree with TRBD1. Germline-derived CDR1 and CDR2 are MNHEY and SVGAGI. Trimming removed 8 bases from V and 0 bases from J; junction bases left unmatched: 4. The CDR3 consists of 14 residues. CDR3 in amino acids: CASSTGISGNTIYF. For the CDR3, the DNA is TGTGCCAGCTCGACAGGGATCTCTGGAAACACCATATATTTT.

The CDR3 DNA follows: TGTGCCAGCAGTGATGGGCCCCTCAACCACGAGCAGTACTTC. It is translated as CASSDGPLNHEQYF. J is TRBJ2-7 and V is TRBV2; D not certain. V dropped 3 bases and J dropped 5 bases, with 14 bases sitting between them. This CDR3 region has 14 residues. The germline V gene encodes CDR1 SNHLY and CDR2 FYNNEI.

The chain carries TRBV10-3 and TRBJ2-1; the D gene is possibly TRBD1 (5 bases). Germline values: CDR1 ENHRY, CDR2 SYGVKD. V lost 5 bases, J lost 0 bases, and 11 bases lay in between. CDR3 length equals 15 residues. The CDR3, as DNA: TGTGCCATCAGTAGGGGCTTGAGCTCCTACAATGAGCAGTTCTTC. This translates into CAISRGLSSYNEQFF.

This chain connects TRBV5-4 to TRBJ1-4; D unclear. There are 16 residues in the CDR3. The germline V gene has CDR1 SGHNT and CDR2 YYREEE (reference sequence). The V and J ends lost 0 bases and 0 bases respectively, with 9 bases between them. The DNA for the CDR3 is TGTGCCAGCAGCTTGGATATTCGCGCAACTAATGAAAAACTGTTTTTT. Protein product: CASSLDIRATNEKLFF.

The chain's CDR3 is CASSIDSAATNEKLFF. DNA of the CDR3: TGTGCCAGTAGTATCGACAGCGCAGCAACTAATGAAAAACTGTTTTTT. The chain combines TRBV19 with TRBJ1-4, with a weak D call TRBD1 (5 bases). V was cut by 3 bases and J by 0 bases, with 11 bases left in between. Per the germline V gene, CDR1 is LNHDA and CDR2 is SQIVND (reference sequence). CDR3 length: 16 residues. Based on the CDR3 plus reference TRBV19 and TRBJ1-4, the full variable domain is DGGITQSPKYLFRKEGQNVTLSCEQNLNHDAMYWYRQDPGQGLRLIYYSQIVNDFQKGDIAEGYSVSREKKESFPLTVTSAQKNPTAFYLCASSIDSAATNEKLFFGSGTQLSVL.

The CDR3 sequence is CATNPTSGAQETQYF. CDR3 nucleotide sequence: TGTGCCACCAATCCGACTAGCGGGGCCCAAGAGACCCAGTACTTC. This chain uses TRBV15 with TRBJ2-5; 11 bases agree with TRBD2. Per germline, CDR1 LNHNV and CDR2 YYDKDF (reference sequence). Trimming cost V 7 bases and J 1 base; bases outside gene matches: 5. The CDR3 is made up of 15 amino acids.

V and J are TRBV10-3 and TRBJ1-1; D is unresolved. Germline CDR1 and CDR2: ENHRY and SYGVKD. The CDR3 sequence is 12 residues long. With 2 bases removed from V and 6 bases from J, the gap between germline ends came to 7 bases. CDR3 DNA sequence: TGTGCCATCAGTGAGATTCGGGCTGAAGCTTTCTTT. It codes for CAISEIRAEAFF.